Listed below are T cell receptor beta chains from one sample, sequenced in a study of shared clonotypes between healthy human individuals. Assay used: immunoSEQ multiplex PCR; TCRdb lists only in-frame clones, some missing. The data hold approximately 1.9 million clones, with 93% observed a single time. Sequencing used naive CD8+ T cells from PBMCs. Receptors originate from a man between 18 and 35 years old in good health. Some clones in this sample may be carry-over from other donors' samples. The CDR3 runs from the conserved cysteine through the conserved F or W. D genes are given only for firm matches. Clone sizes are given selectively: once, few, many, or a class where the clone is expanded.

size: once; V: TRBV5-4; J: TRBJ2-3; length: 16; D: TRBD2; CDR3: CASRLRRERGTDTQYF; DNA: TGTGCCAGCAGGCTGAGGCGGGAGCGCGGCACAGATACGCAGTATTTT
size: .; V: TRBV7-9; J: TRBJ2-2; length: 17; D: TRBD2; CDR3: CASSSGLAGLNTGELFF; DNA: TGTGCCAGCAGCTCGGGACTAGCGGGGCTGAACACCGGGGAGCTGTTTTTT
size: once; V: TRBV6-1; J: TRBJ1-1; length: 15; D: .; CDR3: CASSERVRLPTEAFF; DNA: TGTGCCAGCAGTGAAAGGGTCAGGCTTCCCACTGAAGCTTTCTTT
size: once; V: TRBV5-4; J: TRBJ2-2; length: 14; D: TRBD2; CDR3: CASNQRGYTGELFF; DNA: TGTGCCAGCAATCAGCGGGGATACACCGGGGAGCTGTTTTTT
size: .; V: TRBV2; J: TRBJ1-2; length: 13; D: .; CDR3: CASRGIVAYGYTF; DNA: TGTGCCAGCAGGGGGATAGTGGCATATGGCTACACCTTC
size: .; V: TRBV5-8; J: TRBJ2-7; length: 16; D: .; CDR3: CASNYPVGRVFREQYF; DNA: TGTGCCAGCAACTACCCTGTGGGTAGGGTTTTTCGGGAGCAGTACTTC
size: .; V: TRBV29-1; J: TRBJ1-2; length: 14; D: TRBD1; CDR3: CSVVGETGNYGYTF; DNA: TGCAGCGTTGTGGGGGAGACAGGGAACTATGGCTACACCTTC
size: .; V: TRBV19; J: TRBJ1-1; length: 15; D: .; CDR3: CASSIGTHLVGEAFF; DNA: TGTGCCAGTAGTATAGGGACACATCTTGTCGGGGAAGCTTTCTTT
size: .; V: TRBV7-2; J: TRBJ1-1; length: 17; D: .; CDR3: CASSLGSAGRRDTEAFF; DNA: TGTGCCAGCAGCTTAGGGTCAGCAGGGCGGAGGGACACTGAAGCTTTCTTT
size: once; V: TRBV5-6; J: TRBJ2-1; length: 12; D: .; CDR3: CASSLGDNEQFF; DNA: TGTGCCAGCAGCTTGGGAGATAATGAGCAGTTCTTC
size: .; V: TRBV9; J: TRBJ2-2; length: 13; D: TRBD2; CDR3: CASSGGGTGELFF; DNA: TGTGCCAGCAGCGGCGGGGGGACCGGGGAGCTGTTTTTT
size: .; V: TRBV6-6; J: TRBJ1-2; length: 15; D: TRBD1; CDR3: CASSYTQTGSYGYTF; DNA: TGTGCCAGCAGTTACACCCAGACAGGGTCCTATGGCTACACCTTC
size: .; V: TRBV2; J: TRBJ2-1; length: 17; D: TRBD2; CDR3: CASSEGGLAGPYNEQFF; DNA: TGTGCCAGCAGTGAAGGAGGTCTAGCGGGACCCTACAATGAGCAGTTCTTC
size: .; V: TRBV19; J: TRBJ2-7; length: 14; D: .; CDR3: CASSILPSSYEQYF; DNA: TGTGCCAGTAGTATTCTCCCCAGCTCCTACGAGCAGTACTTC
size: .; V: TRBV28; J: TRBJ2-1; length: 14; D: TRBD2; CDR3: CASSLGTSFTEQFF; DNA: TGTGCCAGCAGCCTGGGGACTAGCTTCACTGAGCAGTTCTTC